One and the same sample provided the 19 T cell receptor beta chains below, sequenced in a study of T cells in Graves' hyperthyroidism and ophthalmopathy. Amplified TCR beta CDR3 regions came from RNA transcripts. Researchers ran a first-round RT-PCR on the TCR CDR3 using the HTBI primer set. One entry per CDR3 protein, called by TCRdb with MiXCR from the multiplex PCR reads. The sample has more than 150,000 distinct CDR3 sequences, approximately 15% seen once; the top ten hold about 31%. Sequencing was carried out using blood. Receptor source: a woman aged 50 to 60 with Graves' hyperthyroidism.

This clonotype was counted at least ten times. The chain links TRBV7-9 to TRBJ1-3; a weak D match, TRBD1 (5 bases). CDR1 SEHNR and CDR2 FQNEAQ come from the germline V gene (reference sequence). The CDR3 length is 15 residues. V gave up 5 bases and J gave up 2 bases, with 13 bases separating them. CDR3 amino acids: CASSPPEGPGNTIYF. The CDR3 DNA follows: TGTGCCAGCAGCCCACCCGAGGGGCCTGGAAACACCATATATTTT.

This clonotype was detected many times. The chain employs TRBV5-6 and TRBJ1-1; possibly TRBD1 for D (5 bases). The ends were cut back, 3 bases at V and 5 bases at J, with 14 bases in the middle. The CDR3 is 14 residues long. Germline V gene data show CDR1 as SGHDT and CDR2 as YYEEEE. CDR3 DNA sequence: TGTGCCAGCAGCTACTCAGCGGCAGGGACTGAAGCTTTCTTT. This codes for CASSYSAAGTEAFF.

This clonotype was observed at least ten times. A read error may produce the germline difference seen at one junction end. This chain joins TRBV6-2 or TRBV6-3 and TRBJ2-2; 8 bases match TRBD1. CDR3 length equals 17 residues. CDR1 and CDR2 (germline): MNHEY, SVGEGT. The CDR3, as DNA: TGTGCCAGCAGTCCCCCAAGGACAGGGCTTAGCACCAGGGAGCTGTTTTTT. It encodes CASSPPRTGLSTRELFF.

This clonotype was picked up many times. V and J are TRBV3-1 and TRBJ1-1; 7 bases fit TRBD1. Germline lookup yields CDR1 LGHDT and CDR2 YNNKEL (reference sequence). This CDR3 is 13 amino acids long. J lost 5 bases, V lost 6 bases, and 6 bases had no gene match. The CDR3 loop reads CASSRGGATEAFF. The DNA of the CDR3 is TGTGCCAGCAGTCGAGGGGGCGCGACTGAAGCTTTCTTT.

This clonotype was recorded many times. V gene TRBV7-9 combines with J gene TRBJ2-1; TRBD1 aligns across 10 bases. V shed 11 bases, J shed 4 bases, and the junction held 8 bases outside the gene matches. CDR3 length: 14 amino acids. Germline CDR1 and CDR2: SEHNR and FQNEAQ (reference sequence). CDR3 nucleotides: TGTGCCTCCAGACCGGGACAGGGGTACAATGAGCAGTTCTTC. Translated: CASRPGQGYNEQFF.

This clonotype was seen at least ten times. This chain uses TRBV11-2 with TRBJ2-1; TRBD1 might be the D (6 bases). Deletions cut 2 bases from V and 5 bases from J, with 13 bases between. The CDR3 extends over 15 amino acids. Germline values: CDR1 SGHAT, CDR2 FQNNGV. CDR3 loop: CASSLRAGTHNEQFF. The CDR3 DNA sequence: TGTGCCAGCAGCTTAAGGGCAGGGACACACAATGAGCAGTTCTTC. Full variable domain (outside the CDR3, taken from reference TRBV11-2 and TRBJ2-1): EAGVAQSPRYKIIEKRQSVAFWCNPISGHATLYWYQQILGQGPKLLIQFQNNGVVDDSQLPKDRFSAERLKGVDSTLKIQPAKLEDSAVYLCASSLRAGTHNEQFFGPGTRLTVL.

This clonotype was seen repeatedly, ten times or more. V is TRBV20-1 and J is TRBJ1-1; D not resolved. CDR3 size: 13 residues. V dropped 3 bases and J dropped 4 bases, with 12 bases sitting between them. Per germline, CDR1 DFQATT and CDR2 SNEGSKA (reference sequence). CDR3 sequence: CSARWSQATEAFF. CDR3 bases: TGCAGTGCTAGGTGGTCGCAGGCCACTGAAGCTTTCTTT.

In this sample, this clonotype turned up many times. For the CDR3, the DNA is TGTGCCAGCAGCCAAGATAACAGGCTTAATTCACCCCTCCACTTT. The encoded protein is CASSQDNRLNSPLHF. This chain links TRBV14 with TRBJ1-6, with D possibly TRBD1 on 5 matching bases. Germline CDR1 reads SGHDN; CDR2 reads FVKESK. The V end lost 0 bases, the J end lost 6 bases, and 9 bases lay between the germline ends. The CDR3 has 15 amino acids.

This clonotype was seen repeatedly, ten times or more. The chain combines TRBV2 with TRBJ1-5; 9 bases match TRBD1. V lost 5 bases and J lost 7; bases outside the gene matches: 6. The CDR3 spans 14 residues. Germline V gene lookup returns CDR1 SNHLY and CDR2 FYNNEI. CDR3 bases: TGTGCCAGCAGTAAGGACAGGGGAGACCAGCCCCAGCATTTT. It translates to CASSKDRGDQPQHF.

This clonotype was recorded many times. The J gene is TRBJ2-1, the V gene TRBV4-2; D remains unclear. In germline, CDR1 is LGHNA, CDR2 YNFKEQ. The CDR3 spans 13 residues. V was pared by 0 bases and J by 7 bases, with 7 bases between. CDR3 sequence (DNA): TGTGCCAGCAGCCAAGATATAGGAAATGAGCAGTTCTTC. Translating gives CASSQDIGNEQFF.

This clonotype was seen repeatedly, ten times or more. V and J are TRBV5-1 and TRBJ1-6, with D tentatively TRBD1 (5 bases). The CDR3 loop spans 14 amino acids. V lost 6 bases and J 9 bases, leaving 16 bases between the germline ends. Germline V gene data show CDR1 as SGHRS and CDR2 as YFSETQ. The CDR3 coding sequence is TGCGCCAGCACCCCTTCGTCAGGGACTTCACCCCTCCACTTT. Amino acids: CASTPSSGTSPLHF.

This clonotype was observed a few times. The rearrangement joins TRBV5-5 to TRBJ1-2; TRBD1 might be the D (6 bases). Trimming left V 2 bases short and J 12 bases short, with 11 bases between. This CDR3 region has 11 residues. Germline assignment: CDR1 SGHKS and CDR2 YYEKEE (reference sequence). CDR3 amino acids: CASSFTGGHTF. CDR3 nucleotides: TGTGCCAGCAGCTTCACGGGGGGGCACACCTTC.

The DNA of the CDR3 is TGTGCCAGCAGCCGGGAGCTGTGGGGAGCTAATGAAAAACTGTTTTTT. It encodes CASSRELWGANEKLFF. The chain links TRBV7-2 to TRBJ1-4; D not resolved. V was shortened by 5 bases and J by 3 bases, with 16 bases between the two germline ends. The CDR3 totals 16 residues. Germline V gives CDR1 SGHTA, CDR2 FQGNSA. Complete variable domain (other parts from reference TRBV7-2 and TRBJ1-4): GAGVSQSPSNKVTEKGKDVELRCDPISGHTALYWYRQSLGQGLEFLIYFQGNSAPDKSGLPSDRFSAERTGGSVSTLTIQRTQQEDSAVYLCASSRELWGANEKLFFGSGTQLSVL.

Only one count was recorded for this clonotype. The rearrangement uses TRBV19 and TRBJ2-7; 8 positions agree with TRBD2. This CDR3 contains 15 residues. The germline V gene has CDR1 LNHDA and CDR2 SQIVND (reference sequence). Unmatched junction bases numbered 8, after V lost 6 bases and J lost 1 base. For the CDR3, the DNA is TGTGCCAGTAGCCCCGCGGGGGGACGATCCTACGAGCAGTACTTC. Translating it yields CASSPAGGRSYEQYF.

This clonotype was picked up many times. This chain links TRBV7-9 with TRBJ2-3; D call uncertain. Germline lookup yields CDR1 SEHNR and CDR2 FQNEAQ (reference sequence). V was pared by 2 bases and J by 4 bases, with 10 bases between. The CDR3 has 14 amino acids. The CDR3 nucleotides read TGTGCCAGCAGCTTATCAAACTCCGCAGATACGCAGTATTTT. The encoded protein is CASSLSNSADTQYF.

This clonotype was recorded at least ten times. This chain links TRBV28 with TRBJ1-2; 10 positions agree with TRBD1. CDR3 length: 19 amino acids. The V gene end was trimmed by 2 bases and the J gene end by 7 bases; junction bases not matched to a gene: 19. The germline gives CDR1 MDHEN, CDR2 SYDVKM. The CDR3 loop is CASSLVVPYSGQGIGGYTF. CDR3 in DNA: TGTGCCAGCAGTTTAGTCGTGCCGTATTCGGGACAGGGGATAGGTGGCTACACCTTC.

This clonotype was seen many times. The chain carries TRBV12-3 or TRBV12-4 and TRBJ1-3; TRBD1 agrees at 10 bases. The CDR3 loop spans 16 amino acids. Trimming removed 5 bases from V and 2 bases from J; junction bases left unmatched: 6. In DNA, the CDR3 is TGTGCCAGCAGTCGCCGCGGGACAGGGGCTGGAAACACCATATATTTT. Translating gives CASSRRGTGAGNTIYF.

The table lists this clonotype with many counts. For the CDR3, the DNA is TGTGCCAGCAGAGGTGGGTCCGGGGGTACGCAGTATTTT. Translating it yields CASRGGSGGTQYF. The chain has TRBV12-3 or TRBV12-4 and TRBJ2-3, with D perhaps TRBD2 (6 bases). V lost 6 bases and J lost 8, with 15 bases in between. The CDR3 contains 13 residues.

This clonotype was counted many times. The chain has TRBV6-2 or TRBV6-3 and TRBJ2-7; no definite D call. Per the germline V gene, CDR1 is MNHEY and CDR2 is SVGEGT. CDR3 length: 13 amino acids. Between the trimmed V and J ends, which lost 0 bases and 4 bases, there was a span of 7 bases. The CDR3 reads CASSYSRVYEQYF. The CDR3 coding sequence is TGTGCCAGCAGTTACTCCCGCGTTTACGAGCAGTACTTC.